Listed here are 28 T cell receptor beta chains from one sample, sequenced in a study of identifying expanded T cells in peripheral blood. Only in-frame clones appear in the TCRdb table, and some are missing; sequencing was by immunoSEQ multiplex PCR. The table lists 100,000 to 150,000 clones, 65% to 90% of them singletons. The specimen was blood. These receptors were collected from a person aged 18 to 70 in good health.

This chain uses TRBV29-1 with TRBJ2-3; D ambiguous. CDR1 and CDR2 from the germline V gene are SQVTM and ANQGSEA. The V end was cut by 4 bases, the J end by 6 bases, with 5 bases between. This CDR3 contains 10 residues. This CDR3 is CSVGSDTQYF. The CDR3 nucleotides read TGCAGCGTTGGTAGCGATACGCAGTATTTT.

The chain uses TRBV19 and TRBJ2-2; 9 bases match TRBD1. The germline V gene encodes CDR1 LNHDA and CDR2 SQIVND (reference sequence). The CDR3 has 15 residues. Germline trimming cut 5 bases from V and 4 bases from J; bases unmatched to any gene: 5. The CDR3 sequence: CASSSGTGLTGELFF. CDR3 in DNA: TGTGCCAGTAGTTCCGGGACAGGGCTCACCGGGGAGCTGTTTTTT.

The DNA of the CDR3 is TGTGCCAGCAGCTTAGATAGATCAGTCTCCTATGGCTACACCTTC. It specifies CASSLDRSVSYGYTF. The chain joins TRBV7-9 to TRBJ1-2; D gene uncertain. Germline CDR1 SEHNR, CDR2 FQNEAQ (reference sequence). The CDR3 is 15 residues long. Trimming cost V 1 base and J 4 bases, with 13 bases left between them.

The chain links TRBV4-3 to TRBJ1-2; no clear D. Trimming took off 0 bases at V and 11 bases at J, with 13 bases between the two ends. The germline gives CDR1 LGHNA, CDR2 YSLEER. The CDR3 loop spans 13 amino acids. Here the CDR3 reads CASSQDEDRLYTF. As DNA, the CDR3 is TGCGCCAGCAGCCAAGATGAGGACCGATTGTACACCTTC.

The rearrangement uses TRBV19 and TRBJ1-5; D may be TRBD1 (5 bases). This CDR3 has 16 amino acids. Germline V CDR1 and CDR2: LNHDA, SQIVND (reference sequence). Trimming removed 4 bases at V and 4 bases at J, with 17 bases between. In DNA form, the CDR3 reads TGTGCCAGTAGTACCATTGGGGGACGAAGGAATCAGCCCCAGCATTTT. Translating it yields CASSTIGGRRNQPQHF.

The CDR3 DNA is TGCGCCAGCAAATTGGGAGTTAATCAGCCCCAGCATTTT. This gives the protein CASKLGVNQPQHF. V is TRBV10-2 and J is TRBJ1-5; D is uncertain. The length of the CDR3 is 13 residues. Germline assignment: CDR1 WSHSY and CDR2 SAAADI. With 7 bases removed from V and 4 bases from J, the gap between germline ends came to 11 bases.

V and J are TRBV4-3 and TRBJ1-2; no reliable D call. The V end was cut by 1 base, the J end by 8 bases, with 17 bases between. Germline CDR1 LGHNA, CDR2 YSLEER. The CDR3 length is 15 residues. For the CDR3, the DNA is TGCGCCAGCAGCCAAGTTGGGGTTGGGCCTCGGGGCTACACCTTC. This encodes CASSQVGVGPRGYTF.

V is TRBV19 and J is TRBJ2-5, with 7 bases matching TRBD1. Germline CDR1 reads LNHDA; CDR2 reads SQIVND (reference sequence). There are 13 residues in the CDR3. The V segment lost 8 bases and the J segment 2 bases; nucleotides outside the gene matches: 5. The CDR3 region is CASGRQGQETQYF. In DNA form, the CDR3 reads TGTGCCAGTGGGAGACAGGGTCAAGAGACCCAGTACTTC.

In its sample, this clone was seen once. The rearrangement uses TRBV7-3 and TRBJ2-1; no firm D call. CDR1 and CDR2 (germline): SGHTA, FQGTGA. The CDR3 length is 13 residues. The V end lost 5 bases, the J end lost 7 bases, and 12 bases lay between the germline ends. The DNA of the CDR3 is TGTGCCAGCAGCCCACAGTCCGGGAATGAGCAGTTCTTC. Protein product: CASSPQSGNEQFF. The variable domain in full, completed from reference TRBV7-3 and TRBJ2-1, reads GAGVSQTPSNKVTEKGKYVELRCDPISGHTALYWYRQSLGQGPEFLIYFQGTGAADDSGLPNDRFFAVRPEGSVSTLKIQRTERGDSAVYLCASSPQSGNEQFFGPGTRLTVL.

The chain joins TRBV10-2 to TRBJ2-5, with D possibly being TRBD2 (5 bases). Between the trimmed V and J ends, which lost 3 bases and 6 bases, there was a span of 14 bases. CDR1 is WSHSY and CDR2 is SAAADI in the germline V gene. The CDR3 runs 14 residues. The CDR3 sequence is CASSDSWEQKTQYF. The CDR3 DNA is TGCGCCAGCAGTGATTCTTGGGAGCAGAAGACCCAGTACTTC.

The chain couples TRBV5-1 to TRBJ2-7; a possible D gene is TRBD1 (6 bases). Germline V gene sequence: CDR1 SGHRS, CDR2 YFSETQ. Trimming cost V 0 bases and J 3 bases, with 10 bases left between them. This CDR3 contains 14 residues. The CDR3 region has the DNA TGCGCCAGCAGCTTGGTAGGACAGAACTACGAGCAGTACTTC. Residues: CASSLVGQNYEQYF.

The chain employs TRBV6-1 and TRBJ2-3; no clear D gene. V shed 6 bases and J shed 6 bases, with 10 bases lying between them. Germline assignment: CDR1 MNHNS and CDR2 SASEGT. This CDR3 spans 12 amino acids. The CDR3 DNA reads TGTGCCAGCAGGCTAGTCTCGGATACGCAGTATTTT. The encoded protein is CASRLVSDTQYF.

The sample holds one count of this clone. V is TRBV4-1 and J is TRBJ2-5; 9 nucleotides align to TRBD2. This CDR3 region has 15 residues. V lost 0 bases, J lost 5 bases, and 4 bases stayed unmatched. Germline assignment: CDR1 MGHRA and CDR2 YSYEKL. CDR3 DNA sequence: TGCGCCAGCAGCCAAGATTTGCGGGGGGGGGAGACCCAGTACTTC. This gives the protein CASSQDLRGGETQYF.

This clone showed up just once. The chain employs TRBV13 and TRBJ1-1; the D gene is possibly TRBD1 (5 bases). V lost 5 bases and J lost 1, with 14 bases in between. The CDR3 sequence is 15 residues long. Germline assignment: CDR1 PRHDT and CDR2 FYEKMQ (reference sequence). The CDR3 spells CASSPVGRANTEAFF. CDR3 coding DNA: TGTGCCAGCAGCCCTGTGGGCAGGGCGAACACTGAAGCTTTCTTT.

The CDR3 nucleotides are TGTGCCAGCAGTGCCGGGACTAGCGGGAGAGGTGGGGGCTCCTACAATGAGCAGTTCTTC. This translates into CASSAGTSGRGGGSYNEQFF. V and J are TRBV6-1 and TRBJ2-1; 14 nucleotides line up with TRBD2. Germline trimming cut 4 bases from V and 0 bases from J; bases unmatched to any gene: 11. Germline V lookup: CDR1 MNHNS, CDR2 SASEGT. There are 20 residues in the CDR3.

The CDR3 region is CASSLSIQGAAGGYTF. DNA for the CDR3: TGTGCCAGCAGTTTGTCCATCCAGGGGGCAGCTGGGGGCTACACCTTC. This sequence joins TRBV28 and TRBJ1-2; 8 bases align to TRBD1. This CDR3 comprises 16 residues. CDR1 and CDR2 (germline): MDHEN, SYDVKM. V shed 3 bases and J 8 bases; nucleotides not matched to a gene: 14.

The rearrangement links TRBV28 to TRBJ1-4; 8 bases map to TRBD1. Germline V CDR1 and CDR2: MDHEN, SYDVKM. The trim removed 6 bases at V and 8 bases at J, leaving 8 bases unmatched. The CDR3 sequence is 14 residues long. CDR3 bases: TGTGCCAGCAGCTCGGACAGGGTCAGCGAAAAACTGTTTTTT. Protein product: CASSSDRVSEKLFF.

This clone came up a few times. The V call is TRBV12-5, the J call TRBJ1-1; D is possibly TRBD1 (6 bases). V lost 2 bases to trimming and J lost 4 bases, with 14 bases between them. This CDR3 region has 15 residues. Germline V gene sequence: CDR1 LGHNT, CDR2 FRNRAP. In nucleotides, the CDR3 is TGTGCTAGTGGTTTGCAGGGGCGGGGGGTCACTGAAGCTTTCTTT. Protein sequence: CASGLQGRGVTEAFF.

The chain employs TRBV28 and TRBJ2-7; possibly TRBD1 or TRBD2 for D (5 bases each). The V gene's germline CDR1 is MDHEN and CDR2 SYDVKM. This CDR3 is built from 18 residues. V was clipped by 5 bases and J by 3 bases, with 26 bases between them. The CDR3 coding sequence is TGTGCCAGCAGTCCGCGATACTCCGGGACCCAAGCGAACTACGAGCAGTACTTC. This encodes CASSPRYSGTQANYEQYF.

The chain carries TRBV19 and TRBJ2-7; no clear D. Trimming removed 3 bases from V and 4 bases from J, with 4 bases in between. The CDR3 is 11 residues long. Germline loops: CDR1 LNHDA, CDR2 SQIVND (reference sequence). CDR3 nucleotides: TGTGCCAGTAGTATTGGGTACGAGCAGTACTTC. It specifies CASSIGYEQYF.

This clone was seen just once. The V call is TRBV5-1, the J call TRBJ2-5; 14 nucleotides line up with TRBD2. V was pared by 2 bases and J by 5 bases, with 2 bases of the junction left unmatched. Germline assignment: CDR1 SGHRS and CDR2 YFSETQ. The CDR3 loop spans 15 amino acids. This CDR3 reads CASSLRLAGGETQYF. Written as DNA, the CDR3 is TGCGCCAGCAGCTTACGACTAGCGGGAGGGGAGACCCAGTACTTC.

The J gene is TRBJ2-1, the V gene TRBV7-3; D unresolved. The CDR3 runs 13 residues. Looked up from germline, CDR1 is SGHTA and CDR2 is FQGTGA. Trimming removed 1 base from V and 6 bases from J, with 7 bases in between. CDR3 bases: TGTGCCAGCAGCTTAAACCTCCGCAATGAGCAGTTCTTC. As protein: CASSLNLRNEQFF.

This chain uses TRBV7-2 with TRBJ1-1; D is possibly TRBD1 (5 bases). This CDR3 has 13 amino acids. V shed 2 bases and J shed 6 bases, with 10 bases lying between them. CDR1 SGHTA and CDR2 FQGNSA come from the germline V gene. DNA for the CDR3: TGTGCCAGCAGCTTATCAGGGCGCGCTGAAGCTTTCTTT. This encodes CASSLSGRAEAFF. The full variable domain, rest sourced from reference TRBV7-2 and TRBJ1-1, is GAGVSQSPSNKVTEKGKDVELRCDPISGHTALYWYRQSLGQGLEFLIYFQGNSAPDKSGLPSDRFSAERTGGSVSTLTIQRTQQEDSAVYLCASSLSGRAEAFFGQGTRLTVV.

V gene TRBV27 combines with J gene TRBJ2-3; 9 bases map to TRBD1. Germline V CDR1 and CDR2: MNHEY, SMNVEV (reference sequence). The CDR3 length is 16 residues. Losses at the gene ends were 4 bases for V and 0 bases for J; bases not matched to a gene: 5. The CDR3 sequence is CASSYTGGSSTDTQYF. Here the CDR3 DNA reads TGTGCCAGCAGTTACACAGGGGGCTCGAGCACAGATACGCAGTATTTT.

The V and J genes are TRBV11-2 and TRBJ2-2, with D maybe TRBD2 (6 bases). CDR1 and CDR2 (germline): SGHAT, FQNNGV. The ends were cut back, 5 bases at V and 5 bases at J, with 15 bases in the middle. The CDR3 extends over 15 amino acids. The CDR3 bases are TGTGCCAGCAGCACTTTGGGGGGTAGGACCGGGGAGCTGTTTTTT. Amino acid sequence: CASSTLGGRTGELFF.

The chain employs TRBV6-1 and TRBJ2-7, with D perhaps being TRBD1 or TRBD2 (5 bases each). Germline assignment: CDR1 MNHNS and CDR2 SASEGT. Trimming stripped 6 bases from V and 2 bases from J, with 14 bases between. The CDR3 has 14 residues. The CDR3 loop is CASRIGDGPYEQYF. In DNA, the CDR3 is TGTGCCAGCAGAATCGGGGACGGCCCCTACGAGCAGTACTTC.

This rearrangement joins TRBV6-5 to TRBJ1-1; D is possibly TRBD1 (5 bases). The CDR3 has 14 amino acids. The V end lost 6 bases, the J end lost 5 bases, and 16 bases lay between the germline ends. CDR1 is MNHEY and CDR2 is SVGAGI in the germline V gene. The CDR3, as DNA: TGTGCCAGCAGATCGGACACTCGAACAACTGAAGCTTTCTTT. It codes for CASRSDTRTTEAFF.

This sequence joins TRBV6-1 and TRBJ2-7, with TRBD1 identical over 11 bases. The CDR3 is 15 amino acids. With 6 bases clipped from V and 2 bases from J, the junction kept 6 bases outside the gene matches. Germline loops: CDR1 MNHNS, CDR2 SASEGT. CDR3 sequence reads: CASRPGTGGPYEQYF. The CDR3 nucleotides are TGTGCCAGCAGACCCGGGACAGGGGGACCCTACGAGCAGTACTTC.